This T cell receptor beta chain was recovered during a study of blood T cell repertoires in COVID-19. The data were produced by immunoSEQ multiplex PCR, yet TCRdb's version contains in-frame clones alone and is incomplete. Among about 360,000 clones listed, around four fifths were seen once. The specimen was peripheral blood. This TCR derives from a man aged 25 to 40 with active or convalescent COVID-19.

The CDR3 nucleotides read TGTGCCAGCAGTTTATTTGTCCTTTACGAGCAGTACTTC. Its protein is CASSLFVLYEQYF. The V call is TRBV12-3 or TRBV12-4, the J call TRBJ2-7; D not resolved. Deletions cut 2 bases from V and 4 bases from J, with 9 bases between. The CDR3 runs 13 residues.